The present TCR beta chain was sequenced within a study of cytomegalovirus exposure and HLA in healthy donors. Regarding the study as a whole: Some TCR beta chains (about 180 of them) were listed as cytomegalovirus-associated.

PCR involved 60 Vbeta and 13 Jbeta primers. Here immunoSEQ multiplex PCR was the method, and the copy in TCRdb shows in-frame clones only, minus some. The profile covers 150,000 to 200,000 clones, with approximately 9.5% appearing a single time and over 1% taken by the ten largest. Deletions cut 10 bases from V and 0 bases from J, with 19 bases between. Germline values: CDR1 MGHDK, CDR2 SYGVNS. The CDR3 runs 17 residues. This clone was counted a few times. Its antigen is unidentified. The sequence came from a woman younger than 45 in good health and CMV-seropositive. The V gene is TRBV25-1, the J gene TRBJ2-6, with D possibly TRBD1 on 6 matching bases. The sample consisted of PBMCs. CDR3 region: CATTDSQLPSGANVLTF. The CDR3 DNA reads TGTGCCACCACGGACAGTCAGCTTCCCTCTGGGGCCAACGTCCTGACTTTC.